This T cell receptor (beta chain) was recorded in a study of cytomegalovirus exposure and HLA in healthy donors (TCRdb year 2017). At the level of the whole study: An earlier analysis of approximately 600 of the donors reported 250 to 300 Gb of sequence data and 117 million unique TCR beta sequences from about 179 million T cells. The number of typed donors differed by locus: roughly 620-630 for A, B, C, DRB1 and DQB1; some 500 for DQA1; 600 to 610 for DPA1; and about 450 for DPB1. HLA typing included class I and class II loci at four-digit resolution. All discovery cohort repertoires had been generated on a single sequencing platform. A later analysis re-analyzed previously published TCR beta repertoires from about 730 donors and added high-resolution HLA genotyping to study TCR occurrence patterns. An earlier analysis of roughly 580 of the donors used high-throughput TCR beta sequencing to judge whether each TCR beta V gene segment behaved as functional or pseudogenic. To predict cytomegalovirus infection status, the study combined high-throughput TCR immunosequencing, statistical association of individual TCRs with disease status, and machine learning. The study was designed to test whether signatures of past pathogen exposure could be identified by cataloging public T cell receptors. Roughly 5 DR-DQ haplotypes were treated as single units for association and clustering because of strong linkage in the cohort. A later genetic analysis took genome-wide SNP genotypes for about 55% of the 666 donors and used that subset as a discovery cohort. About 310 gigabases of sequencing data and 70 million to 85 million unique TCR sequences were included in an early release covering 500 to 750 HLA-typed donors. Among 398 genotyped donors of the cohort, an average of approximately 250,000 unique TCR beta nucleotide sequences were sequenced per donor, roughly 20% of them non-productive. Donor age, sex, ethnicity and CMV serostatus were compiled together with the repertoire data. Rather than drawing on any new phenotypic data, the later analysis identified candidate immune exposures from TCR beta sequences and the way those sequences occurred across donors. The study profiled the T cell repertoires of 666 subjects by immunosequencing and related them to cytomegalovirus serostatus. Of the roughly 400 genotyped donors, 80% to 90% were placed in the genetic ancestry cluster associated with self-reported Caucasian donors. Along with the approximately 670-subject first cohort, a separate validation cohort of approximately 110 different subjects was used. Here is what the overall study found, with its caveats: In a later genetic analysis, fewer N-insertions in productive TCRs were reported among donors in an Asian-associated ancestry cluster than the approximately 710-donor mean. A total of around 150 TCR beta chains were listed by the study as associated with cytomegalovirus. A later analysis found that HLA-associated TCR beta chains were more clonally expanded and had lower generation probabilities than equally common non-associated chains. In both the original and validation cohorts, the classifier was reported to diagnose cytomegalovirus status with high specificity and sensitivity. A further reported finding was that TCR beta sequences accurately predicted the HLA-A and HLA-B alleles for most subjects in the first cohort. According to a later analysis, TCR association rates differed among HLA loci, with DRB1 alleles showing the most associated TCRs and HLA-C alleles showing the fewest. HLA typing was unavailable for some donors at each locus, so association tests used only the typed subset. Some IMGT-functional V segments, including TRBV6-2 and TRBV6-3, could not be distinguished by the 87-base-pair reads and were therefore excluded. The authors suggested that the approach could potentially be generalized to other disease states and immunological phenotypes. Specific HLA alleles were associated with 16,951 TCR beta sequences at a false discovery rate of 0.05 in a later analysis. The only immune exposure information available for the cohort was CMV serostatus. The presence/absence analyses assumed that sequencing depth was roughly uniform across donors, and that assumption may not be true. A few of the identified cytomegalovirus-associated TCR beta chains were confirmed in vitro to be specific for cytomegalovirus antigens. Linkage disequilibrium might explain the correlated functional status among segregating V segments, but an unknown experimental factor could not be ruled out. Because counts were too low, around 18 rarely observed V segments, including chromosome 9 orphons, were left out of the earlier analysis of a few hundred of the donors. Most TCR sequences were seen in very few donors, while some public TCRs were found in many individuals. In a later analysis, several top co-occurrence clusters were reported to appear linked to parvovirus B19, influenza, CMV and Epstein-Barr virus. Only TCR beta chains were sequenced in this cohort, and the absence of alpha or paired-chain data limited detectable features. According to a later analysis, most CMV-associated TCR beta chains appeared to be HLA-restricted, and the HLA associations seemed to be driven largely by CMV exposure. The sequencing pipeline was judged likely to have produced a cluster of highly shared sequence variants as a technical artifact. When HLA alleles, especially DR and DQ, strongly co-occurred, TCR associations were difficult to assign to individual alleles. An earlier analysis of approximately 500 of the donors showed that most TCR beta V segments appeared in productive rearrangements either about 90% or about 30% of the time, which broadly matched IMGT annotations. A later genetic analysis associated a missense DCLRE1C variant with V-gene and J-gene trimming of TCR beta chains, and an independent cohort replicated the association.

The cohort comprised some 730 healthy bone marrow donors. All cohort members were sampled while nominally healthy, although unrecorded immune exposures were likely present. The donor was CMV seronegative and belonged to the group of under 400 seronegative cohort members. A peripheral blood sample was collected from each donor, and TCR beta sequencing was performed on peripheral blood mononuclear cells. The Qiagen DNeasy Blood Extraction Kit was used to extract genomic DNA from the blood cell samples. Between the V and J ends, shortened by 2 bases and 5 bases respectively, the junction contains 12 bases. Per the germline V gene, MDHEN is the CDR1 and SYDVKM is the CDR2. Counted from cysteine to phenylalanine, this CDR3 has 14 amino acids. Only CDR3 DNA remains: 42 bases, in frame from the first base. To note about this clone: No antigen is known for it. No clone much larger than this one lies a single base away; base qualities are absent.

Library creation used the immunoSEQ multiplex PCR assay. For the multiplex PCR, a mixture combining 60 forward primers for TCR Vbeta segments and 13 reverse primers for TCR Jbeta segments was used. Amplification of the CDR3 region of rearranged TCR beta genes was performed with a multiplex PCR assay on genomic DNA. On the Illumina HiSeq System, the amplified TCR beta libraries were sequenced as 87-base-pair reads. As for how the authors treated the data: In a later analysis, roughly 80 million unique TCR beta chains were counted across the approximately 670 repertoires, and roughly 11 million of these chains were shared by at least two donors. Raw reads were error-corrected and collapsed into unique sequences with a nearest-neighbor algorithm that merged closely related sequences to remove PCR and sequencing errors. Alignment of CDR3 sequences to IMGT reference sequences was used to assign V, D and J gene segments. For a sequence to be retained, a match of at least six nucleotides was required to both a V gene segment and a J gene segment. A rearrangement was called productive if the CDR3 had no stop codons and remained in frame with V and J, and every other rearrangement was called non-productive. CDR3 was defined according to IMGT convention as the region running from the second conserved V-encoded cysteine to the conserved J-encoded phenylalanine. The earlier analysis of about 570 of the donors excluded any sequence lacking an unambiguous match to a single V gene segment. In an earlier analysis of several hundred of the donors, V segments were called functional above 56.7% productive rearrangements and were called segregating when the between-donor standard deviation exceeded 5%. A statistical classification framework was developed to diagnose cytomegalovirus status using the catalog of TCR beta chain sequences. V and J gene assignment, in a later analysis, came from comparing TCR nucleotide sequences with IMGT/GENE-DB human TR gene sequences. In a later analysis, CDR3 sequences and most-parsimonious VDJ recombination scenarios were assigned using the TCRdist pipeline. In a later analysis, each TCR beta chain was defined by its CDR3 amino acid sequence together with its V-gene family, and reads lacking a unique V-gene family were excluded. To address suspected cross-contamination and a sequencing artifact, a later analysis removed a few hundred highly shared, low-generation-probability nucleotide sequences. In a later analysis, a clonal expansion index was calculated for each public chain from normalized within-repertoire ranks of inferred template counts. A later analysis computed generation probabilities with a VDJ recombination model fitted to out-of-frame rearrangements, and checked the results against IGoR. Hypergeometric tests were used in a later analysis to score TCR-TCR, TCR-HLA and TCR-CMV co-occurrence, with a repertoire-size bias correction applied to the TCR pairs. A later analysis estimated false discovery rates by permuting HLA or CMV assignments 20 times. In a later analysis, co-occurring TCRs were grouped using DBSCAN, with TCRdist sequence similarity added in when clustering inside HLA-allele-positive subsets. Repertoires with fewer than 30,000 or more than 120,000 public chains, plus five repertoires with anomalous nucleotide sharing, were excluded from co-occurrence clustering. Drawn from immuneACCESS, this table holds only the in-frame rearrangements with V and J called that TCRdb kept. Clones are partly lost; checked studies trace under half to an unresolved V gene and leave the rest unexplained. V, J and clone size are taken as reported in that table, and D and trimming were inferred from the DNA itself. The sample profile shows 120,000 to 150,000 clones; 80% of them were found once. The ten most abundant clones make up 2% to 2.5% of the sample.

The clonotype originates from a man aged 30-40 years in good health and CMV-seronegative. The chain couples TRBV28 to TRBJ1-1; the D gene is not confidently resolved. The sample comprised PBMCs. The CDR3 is CASSLEGLGTEAFF. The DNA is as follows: TGTGCCAGCAGTTTAGAGGGCCTTGGGACTGAAGCTTTCTTT.